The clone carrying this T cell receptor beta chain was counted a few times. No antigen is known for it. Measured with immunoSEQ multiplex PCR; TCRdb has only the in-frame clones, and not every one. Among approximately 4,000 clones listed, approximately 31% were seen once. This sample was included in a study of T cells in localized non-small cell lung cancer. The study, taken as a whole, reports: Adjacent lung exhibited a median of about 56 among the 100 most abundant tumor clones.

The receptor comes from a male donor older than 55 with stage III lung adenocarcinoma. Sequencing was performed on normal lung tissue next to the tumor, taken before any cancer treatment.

The CDR3 region has the DNA TGTGCCAGCAGTTTCGACACGTATGGCTACACCTTC. This encodes CASSFDTYGYTF. This chain uses TRBV6-8 with TRBJ1-2; no clear D. CDR1 and CDR2 (germline): MNHGY, SAAAGT. Trimming shortened V by 4 bases and J by 5 bases, and 8 bases separated the two germline ends. CDR3 length: 12 amino acids.